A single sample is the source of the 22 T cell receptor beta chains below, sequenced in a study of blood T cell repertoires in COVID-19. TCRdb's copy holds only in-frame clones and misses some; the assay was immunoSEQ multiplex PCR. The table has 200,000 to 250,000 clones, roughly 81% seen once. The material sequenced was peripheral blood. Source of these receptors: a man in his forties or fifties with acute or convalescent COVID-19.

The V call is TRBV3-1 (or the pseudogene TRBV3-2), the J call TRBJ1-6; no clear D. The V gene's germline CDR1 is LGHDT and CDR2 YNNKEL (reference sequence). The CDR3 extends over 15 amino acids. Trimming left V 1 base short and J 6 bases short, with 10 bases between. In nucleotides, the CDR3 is TGTGCCAGCAGCCAAGGAGGTGATTTTAATTCACCCCTCCACTTT. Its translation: CASSQGGDFNSPLHF.

CDR3 protein: CASSFPGDQPQHF. The CDR3 coding sequence is TGTGCCAGCAGTTTCCCCGGGGATCAGCCCCAGCATTTT. This rearrangement joins TRBV28 to TRBJ1-5; no clear D. Germline values: CDR1 MDHEN, CDR2 SYDVKM. Trimming pared 3 bases from V and 5 bases from J, leaving 8 bases between. The CDR3 is 13 amino acids. Complete variable domain (other parts from reference TRBV28 and TRBJ1-5): DVKVTQSSRYLVKRTGEKVFLECVQDMDHENMFWYRQDPGLGLRLIYFSYDVKMKEKGDIPEGYSVSREKKERFSLILESASTNQTSMYLCASSFPGDQPQHFGDGTRLSIL.

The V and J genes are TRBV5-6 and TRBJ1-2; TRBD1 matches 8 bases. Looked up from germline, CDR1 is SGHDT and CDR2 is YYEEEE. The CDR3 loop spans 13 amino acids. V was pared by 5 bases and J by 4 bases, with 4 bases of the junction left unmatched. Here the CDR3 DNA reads TGTGCCAGCAGTCACGACAGGGGCTATGGCTACACCTTC. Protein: CASSHDRGYGYTF.

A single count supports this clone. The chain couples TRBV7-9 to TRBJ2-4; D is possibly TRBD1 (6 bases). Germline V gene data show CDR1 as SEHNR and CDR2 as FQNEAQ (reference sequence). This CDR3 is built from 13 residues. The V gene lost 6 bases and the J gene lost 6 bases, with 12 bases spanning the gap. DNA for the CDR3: TGTGCCAGCAGTTCCGGACAGACAAACATTCAGTACTTC. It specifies CASSSGQTNIQYF.

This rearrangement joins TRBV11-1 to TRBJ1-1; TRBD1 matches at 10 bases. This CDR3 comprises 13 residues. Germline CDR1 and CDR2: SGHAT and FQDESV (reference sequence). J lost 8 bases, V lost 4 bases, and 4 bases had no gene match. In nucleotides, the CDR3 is TGTGCCAGCAGCTCTGGGACAGGGGCAGAAGCTTTCTTT. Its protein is CASSSGTGAEAFF.

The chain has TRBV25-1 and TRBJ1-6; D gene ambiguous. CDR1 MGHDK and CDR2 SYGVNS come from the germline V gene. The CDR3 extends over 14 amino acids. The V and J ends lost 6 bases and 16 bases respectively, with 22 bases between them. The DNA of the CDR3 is TGTGCCAGCAGCCGCACTGACCGGGTTTTAGTACTCCACTTT. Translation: CASSRTDRVLVLHF.

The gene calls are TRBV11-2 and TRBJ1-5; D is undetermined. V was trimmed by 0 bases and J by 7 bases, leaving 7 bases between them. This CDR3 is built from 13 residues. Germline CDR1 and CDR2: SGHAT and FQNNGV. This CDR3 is CASSLEREQPQHF. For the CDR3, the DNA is TGTGCCAGCAGCTTAGAACGGGAGCAGCCCCAGCATTTT.

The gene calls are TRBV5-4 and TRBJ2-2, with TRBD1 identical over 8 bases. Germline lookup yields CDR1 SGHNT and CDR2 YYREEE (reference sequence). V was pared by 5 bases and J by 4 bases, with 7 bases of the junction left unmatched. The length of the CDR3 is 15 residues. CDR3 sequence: CASRPGTGPTGELFF. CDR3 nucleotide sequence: TGTGCCAGCAGACCAGGGACAGGACCCACCGGGGAGCTGTTTTTT.

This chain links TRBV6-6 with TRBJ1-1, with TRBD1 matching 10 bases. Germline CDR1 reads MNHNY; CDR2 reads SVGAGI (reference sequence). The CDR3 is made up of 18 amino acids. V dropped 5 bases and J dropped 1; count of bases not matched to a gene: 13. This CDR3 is CASSPYRQGAYQNTEAFF. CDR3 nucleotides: TGTGCCAGCAGTCCTTATCGACAGGGGGCTTACCAGAACACTGAAGCTTTCTTT.

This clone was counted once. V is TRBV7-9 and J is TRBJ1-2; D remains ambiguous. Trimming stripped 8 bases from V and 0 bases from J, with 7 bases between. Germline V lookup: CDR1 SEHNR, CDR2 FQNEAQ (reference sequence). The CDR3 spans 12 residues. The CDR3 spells CASGQPNYGYTF. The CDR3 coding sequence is TGTGCCAGCGGGCAGCCTAACTATGGCTACACCTTC. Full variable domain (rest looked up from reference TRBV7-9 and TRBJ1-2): DTGVSQNPRHKITKRGQNVTFRCDPISEHNRLYWYRQTLGQGPEFLTYFQNEAQLEKSRLLSDRFSAERPKGSFSTLEIQRTEQGDSAMYLCASGQPNYGYTFGSGTRLTVV.

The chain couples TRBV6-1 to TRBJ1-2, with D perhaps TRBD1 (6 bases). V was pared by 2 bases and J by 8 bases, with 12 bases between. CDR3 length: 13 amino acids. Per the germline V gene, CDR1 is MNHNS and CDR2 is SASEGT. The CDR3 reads CASSEFGGAGYTF. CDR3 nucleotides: TGTGCCAGCAGTGAATTTGGGGGCGCGGGCTACACCTTC.

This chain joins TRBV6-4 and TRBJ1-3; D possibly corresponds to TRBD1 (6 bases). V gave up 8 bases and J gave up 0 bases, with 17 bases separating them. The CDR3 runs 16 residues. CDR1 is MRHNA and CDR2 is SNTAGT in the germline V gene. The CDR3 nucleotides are TGTGCCAGCCCGACCCCAGGGGCTTACTCTGGAAACACCATATATTTT. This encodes CASPTPGAYSGNTIYF.

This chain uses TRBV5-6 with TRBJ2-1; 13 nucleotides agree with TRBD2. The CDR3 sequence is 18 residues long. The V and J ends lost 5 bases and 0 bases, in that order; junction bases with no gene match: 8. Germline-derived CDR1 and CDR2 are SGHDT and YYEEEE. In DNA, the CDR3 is TGTGCCAGCAGTCCGGGACTAGCGGGGTCCGCCTCCTACAATGAGCAGTTCTTC. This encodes CASSPGLAGSASYNEQFF.

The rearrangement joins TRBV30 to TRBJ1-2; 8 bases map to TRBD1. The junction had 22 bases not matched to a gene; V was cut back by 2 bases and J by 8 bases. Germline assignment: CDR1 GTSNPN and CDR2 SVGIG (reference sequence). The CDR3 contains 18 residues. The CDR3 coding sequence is TGTGCCTGGAGTCCCCTGGACTGGACAGGGCCTCAGGGTGAAGGCTACACCTTC. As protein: CAWSPLDWTGPQGEGYTF. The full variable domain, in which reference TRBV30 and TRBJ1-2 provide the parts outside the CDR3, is SQTIHQWPATLVQPVGSPLSLECTVEGTSNPNLYWYRQAAGRGLQLLFYSVGIGQISSEVPQNLSASRPQDRQFILSSKKLLLSDSGFYLCAWSPLDWTGPQGEGYTFGSGTRLTVV.

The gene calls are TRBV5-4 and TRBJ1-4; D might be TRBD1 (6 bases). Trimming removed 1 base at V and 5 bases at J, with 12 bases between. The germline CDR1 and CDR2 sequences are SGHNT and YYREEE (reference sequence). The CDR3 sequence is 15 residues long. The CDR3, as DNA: TGTGCCAGCAGCTTGCGGGGGGCAGGGAATGAAAAACTGTTTTTT. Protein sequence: CASSLRGAGNEKLFF.

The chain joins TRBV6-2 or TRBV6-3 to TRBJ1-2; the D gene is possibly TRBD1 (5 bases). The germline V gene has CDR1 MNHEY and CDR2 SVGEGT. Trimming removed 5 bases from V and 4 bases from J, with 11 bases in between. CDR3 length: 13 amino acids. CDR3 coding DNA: TGTGCCAGCAGTACGGGGGGAACCTATGGCTACACCTTC. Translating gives CASSTGGTYGYTF.

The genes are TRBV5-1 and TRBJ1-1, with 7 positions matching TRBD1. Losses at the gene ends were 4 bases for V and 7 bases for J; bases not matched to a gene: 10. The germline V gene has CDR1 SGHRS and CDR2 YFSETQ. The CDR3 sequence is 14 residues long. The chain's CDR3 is CASSIQGNPFEAFF. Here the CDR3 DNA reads TGCGCCAGCAGCATACAGGGGAACCCCTTTGAAGCTTTCTTT.

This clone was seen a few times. CDR3 bases: TGTGCCAGCAGTGAATTCGGCTACAATGAGCAGTTCTTC. It encodes CASSEFGYNEQFF. The chain recombines TRBV6-1 with TRBJ2-1; D remains ambiguous. Between the trimmed V and J ends, which lost 2 bases and 3 bases, there was a span of 5 bases. CDR3 length equals 13 residues. CDR1 and CDR2 (germline): MNHNS, SASEGT.

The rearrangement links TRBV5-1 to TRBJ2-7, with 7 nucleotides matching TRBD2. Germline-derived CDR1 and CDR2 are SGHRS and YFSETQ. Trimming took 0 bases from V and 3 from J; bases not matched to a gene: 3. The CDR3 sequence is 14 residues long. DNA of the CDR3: TGCGCCAGCAGCTTGGCGGGGGACTACTACGAGCAGTACTTC. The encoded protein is CASSLAGDYYEQYF.

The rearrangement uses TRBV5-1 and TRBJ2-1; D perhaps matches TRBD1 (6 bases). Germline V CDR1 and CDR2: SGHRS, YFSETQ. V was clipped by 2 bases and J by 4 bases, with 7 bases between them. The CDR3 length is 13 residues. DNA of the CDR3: TGCGCCAGCAGCTTCGGACAGTACAATGAGCAGTTCTTC. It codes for CASSFGQYNEQFF.

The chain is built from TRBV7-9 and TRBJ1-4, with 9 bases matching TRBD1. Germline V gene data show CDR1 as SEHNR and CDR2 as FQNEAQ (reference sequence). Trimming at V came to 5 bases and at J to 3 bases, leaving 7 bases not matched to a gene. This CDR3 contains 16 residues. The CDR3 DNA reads TGTGCCAGCAGCAGGGCATGGACAGGGGCTAATGAAAAACTGTTTTTT. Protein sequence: CASSRAWTGANEKLFF.

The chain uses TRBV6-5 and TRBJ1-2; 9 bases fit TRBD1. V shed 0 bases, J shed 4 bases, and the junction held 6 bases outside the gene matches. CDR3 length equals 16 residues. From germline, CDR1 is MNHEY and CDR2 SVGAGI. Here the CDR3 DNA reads TGTGCCAGCAGTTACTCAGCACAGGGGGCGGTCTATGGCTACACCTTC. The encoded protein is CASSYSAQGAVYGYTF.